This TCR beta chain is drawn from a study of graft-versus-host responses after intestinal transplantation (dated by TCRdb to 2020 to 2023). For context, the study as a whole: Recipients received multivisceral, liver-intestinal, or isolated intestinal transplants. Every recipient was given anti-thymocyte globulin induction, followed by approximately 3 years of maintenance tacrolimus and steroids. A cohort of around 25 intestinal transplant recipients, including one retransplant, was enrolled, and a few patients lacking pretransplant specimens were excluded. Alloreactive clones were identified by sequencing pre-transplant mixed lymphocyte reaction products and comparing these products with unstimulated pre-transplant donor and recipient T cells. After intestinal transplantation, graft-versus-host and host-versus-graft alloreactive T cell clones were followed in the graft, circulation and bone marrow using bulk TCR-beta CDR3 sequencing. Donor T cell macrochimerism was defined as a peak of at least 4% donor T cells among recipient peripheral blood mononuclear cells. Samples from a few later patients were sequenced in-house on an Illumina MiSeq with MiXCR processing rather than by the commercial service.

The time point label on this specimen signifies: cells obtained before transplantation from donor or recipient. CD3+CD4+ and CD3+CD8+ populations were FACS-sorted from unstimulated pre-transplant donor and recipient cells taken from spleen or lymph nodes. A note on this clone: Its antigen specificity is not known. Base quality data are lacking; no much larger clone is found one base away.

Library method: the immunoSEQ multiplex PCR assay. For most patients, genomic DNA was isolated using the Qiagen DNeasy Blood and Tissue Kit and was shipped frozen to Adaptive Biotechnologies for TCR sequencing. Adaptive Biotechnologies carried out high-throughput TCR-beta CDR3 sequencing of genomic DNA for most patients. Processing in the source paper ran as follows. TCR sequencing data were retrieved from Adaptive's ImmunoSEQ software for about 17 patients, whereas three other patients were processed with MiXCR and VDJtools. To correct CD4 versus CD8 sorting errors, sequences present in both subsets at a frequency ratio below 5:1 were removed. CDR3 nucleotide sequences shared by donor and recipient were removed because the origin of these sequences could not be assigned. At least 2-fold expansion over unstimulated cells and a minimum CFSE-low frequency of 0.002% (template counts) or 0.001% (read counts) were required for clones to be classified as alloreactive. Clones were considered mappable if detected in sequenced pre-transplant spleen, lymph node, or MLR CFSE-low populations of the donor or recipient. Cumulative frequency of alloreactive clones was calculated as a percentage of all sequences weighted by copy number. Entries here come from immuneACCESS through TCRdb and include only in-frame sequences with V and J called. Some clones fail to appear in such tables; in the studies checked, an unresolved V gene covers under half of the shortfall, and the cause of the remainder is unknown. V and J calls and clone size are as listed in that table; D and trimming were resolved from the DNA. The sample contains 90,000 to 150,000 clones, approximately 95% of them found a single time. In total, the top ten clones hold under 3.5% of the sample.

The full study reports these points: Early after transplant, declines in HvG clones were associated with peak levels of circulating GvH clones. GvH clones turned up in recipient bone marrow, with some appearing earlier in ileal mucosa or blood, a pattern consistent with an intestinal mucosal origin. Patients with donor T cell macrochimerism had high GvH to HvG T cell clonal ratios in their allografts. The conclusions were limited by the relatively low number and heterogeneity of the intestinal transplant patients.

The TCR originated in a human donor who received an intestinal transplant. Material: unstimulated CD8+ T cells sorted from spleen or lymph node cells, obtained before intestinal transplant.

The DNA is TGTGCCAGCAGCCCACAGGCGAACACCGGGGAGCTGTTTTTT. It translates as CASSPQANTGELFF. The V gene is TRBV6-5 and the J gene is TRBJ2-2; TRBD1 is a possible D gene, resting on 5 matching bases. V gives up 6 bases and J gives up 0 bases, and the segment between their germline ends measures 8 bases. The germline V gene encodes CDR1 MNHEY and CDR2 SVGAGI. Counted from cysteine to phenylalanine, this CDR3 has 14 amino acids. This entry keeps only the CDR3 DNA: 42 bases, framed from base 1.